This TCR beta chain was retrieved from a study of shared clonotypes between healthy human individuals. Whole-study findings and limits: It was observed that roughly 4.8% of naive CD4 clonotypes were shared across several donors. Researchers found naive subsets generally carried larger estimated richness than memory subsets.

Positive CCR7 selection of CD45RO-negative cells yielded the naive CD8 cells, and terminally differentiated effector memory CD45RA+ cells were excluded. Healthy HIV-negative adults without recent acute infections or vaccinations served as donors. Remarks on this clone: Antigen unknown.

Trimming stripped 0 bases from V and 4 bases from J, with 10 bases between. This CDR3 spans 14 amino acids. Looked up from germline, CDR1 is LNHNV and CDR2 is YYDKDF (reference sequence). Several immunoSEQ plates held equal portions of the genomic DNA taken from each subset. Clones were sequenced by immunoSEQ multiplex PCR, and TCRdb holds only the in-frame ones, with some missing. Among some 630,000 clones listed, approximately 96% were seen once. The sample comprised naive CD8+ T cells sorted from blood. The origin of this receptor is a woman aged 25 to 39 in good health. This chain links TRBV15 with TRBJ2-7; a weak D match, TRBD2 (5 bases). CDR3 sequence (DNA): TGTGCCACCAGCAGAGACCCTGGCGGGTACGAGCAGTACTTC. Translated, it gives CATSRDPGGYEQYF.